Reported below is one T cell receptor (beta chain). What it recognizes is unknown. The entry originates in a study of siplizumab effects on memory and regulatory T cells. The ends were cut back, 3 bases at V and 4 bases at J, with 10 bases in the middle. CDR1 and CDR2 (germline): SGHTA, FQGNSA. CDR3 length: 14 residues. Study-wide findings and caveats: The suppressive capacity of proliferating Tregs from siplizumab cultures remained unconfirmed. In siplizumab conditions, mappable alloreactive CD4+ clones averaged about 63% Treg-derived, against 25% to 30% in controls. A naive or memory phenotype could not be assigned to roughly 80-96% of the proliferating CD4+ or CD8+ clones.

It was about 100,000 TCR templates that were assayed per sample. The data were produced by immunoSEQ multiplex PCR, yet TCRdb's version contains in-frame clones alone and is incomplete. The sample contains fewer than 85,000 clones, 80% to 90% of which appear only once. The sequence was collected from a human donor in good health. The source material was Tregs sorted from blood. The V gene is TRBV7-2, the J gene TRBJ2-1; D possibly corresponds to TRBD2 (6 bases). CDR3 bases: TGTGCCAGCAGCTTCTTTAGCGGTTACAATGAGCAGTTCTTC. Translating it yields CASSFFSGYNEQFF.